This T cell receptor beta chain was sequenced during a study of shared clonotypes between healthy human individuals. Whole-study context: Used for every donor were three CD4 naive, three CD4 memory, two CD8 naive and one CD8 memory plate. Notes on the study in general: Generally, naive subsets (rather than memory subsets) showed larger estimated richness. Some clonotypes were shared by all four sorted-subset donors, while others were not shared. The non-shared ones had lower generation probabilities than the shared ones. Sequencing depth was expected to affect clonotype sharing among donors.

Only in-frame clones appear in the TCRdb table, and some are missing; sequencing was by immunoSEQ multiplex PCR. The sample holds about 2.3 million clones, 85% to 95% seen once. This clone was detected only a few times. The antigen is undetermined. The CDR3 is made up of 14 amino acids. The V gene end was trimmed by 6 bases and the J gene end by 2 bases; junction bases not matched to a gene: 1. Per germline, CDR1 SNHLY and CDR2 FYNNEI. The material sequenced was naive CD4+ T cells from PBMCs. Subset noted: CD45RA+ positively selected. This receptor was taken from a man between 18 and 29 years old in good health. Some clones in this sample may be carry-over from other donors' samples. The chain links TRBV2 to TRBJ1-3; 10 nucleotides align to TRBD1. The CDR3 spells CASRGTGAGNTIYF. The DNA for the CDR3 is TGTGCCAGCAGGGGGACAGGGGCTGGAAACACCATATATTTT.